Reported below is one T cell receptor beta chain. Its cognate antigen is unknown. V was clipped by 0 bases and J by 3 bases, with 6 bases between them. From germline, CDR1 is PRHDT and CDR2 FYEKMQ (reference sequence). This CDR3 is 14 amino acids long. The sample originates from a study of cytomegalovirus exposure and HLA in healthy donors. The study's findings and limits: A missense DCLRE1C variant was associated with V- and J-gene trimming of TCR beta chains in a later analysis, and an independent cohort replicated the association. Using the classifier, cytomegalovirus status was reportedly diagnosed with high specificity and sensitivity.

A multiplex PCR was run with 60 Vbeta primers and 13 Jbeta primers. Generated by immunoSEQ multiplex PCR, the TCRdb table keeps only in-frame clones and is missing some. The profile covers around 200,000 clones, with approximately 86% appearing a single time and around 0.31% taken by the ten largest. The donors comprised healthy bone marrow donors. This sequence was found in a woman in her twenties or thirties in good health and CMV-seronegative. Sample: PBMCs. V usage is TRBV13 and J usage is TRBJ2-1; D unresolved. CDR3 DNA sequence: TGTGCCAGCAGCTTAGGAGTCGGCTACAATGAGCAGTTCTTC. It translates to CASSLGVGYNEQFF.